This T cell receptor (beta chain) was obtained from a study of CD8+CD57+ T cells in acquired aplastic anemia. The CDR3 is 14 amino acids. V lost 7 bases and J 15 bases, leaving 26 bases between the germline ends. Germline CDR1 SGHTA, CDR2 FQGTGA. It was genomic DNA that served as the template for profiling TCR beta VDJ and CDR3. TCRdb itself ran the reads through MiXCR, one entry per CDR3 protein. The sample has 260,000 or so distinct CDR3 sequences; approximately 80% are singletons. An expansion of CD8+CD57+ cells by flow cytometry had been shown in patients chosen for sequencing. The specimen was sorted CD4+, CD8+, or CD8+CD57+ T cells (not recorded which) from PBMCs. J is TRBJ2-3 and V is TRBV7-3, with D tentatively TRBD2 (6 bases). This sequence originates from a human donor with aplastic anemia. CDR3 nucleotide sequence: TGTGCCAGCACATTAGCGGCCGGCGCCGATACACACTATTTT. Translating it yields CASTLAAGADTHYF.